This T cell receptor beta chain was found in a study of blood T cell repertoires in COVID-19 (dated by TCRdb to the early 2020s). Concerning the study at large: Samples from collaborators originated in the United States, Italy and Spain and spanned both the acute and convalescent phases of COVID-19. The prospective study material was composed of cDNA or gDNA derived from T cells, B-cell-depleted T cells, or PBMCs. Deeply sampled blood TCRbeta repertoires from subjects exposed to, actively infected with, or recovered from COVID-19 were included in the dataset. The repertoires were released in a freely available public database meant as a resource for research on the immune response to SARS-CoV-2. Samples were obtained from the ongoing ImmuneRACE study (first 160 participants) and from roughly 1,300 subjects provided by 6 global collaborators. A de-identified subject ID, COVID-19 status, age in years and sex were almost always included in the sample metadata. Where available, HLA class I and class II types were taken from metadata supplied by the sample provider and were not determined by assay-based typing. The paper's findings and limits, for the study overall: The quantity of clinical and demographic metadata differed by source and by participant and was supplied without curation.

V is shortened by 0 bases, J by 7 bases, and the region joining them spans 11 bases. Reading the germline V gene gives CDR1 SGDLS and CDR2 YYNGEE. Including the terminal cysteine and phenylalanine, the CDR3 comprises 15 residues. CDR3 DNA only is kept here, 45 bases in frame from base 1. Whole blood was collected in K2EDTA tubes by collaborating institutions according to the institutions' own protocols. For TCRbeta analysis, collaborators shipped samples as frozen whole blood, isolated PBMCs, or DNA extracted from either of those sample types. The immunoSEQ Assay, a bias-controlled multiplex PCR, was used to amplify TCRbeta CDR3 regions from genomic DNA. In the source study's methods: The number of nucleated cells in each sample was estimated by amplification of reference gene primers within the assay. Sequence reads were collapsed and filtered to measure the absolute abundance of every unique TCRbeta CDR3 rearrangement. For each sample, productive Simpson clonality was calculated as the square root of Simpson's diversity index across productive rearrangements. The source is immuneACCESS, and TCRdb retained only in-frame sequences with V and J called. Part of the clones is not carried over; for the studies checked, unresolved V genes explain less than half of this, and the remainder is unexplained. V, J and clone size are those of that table, while D and trimming were read from the DNA. This sample has over 100,000 clones in its table, and roughly 84% of those were observed once. Of the sample, under 0.85% is held by the ten largest clones.

As concerns this clone: Its cognate antigen has yet to be identified. No base quality values were provided; no much bigger clone lies one nucleotide off.

The chain couples TRBV9 to TRBJ1-6; the D gene cannot be resolved reliably. This receptor was obtained from a woman in her 70s with acute or convalescent COVID-19. Material: peripheral blood. CDR3 region: CASSVEAASNSPLHF. In nucleotides, the sequence is TGTGCCAGCAGCGTAGAAGCGGCCTCCAATTCACCCCTCCACTTT.